This T cell receptor (beta chain) was retrieved from a study of OX40 agonist ivuxolimab in advanced cancers. Looking at the study overall: Of the patients, three showed partial responses, one with hepatocellular carcinoma and two with cutaneous melanoma. Study findings and constraints: More expanded clones were found, on average, in CD8+ than in CD4+ T cells.

In regard to this clone: Its antigen is undetermined.

Per the germline V gene, CDR1 is SGHRS and CDR2 is YFSETQ. Trimming left V 6 bases short and J 0 bases short, with 13 bases between. This CDR3 spans 15 amino acids. Assay used: immunoSEQ multiplex PCR; TCRdb lists only in-frame clones, some missing. The sample shows tens of thousands of clones, approximately 82% of them seen only once. V gene TRBV5-1 combines with J gene TRBJ2-1; possibly TRBD2 for D (5 bases). The material was CD4+ or CD8+ T cells sorted from blood, obtained in a trial of the OX40 agonist ivuxolimab. The sequence was collected from an adult with an advanced solid tumor such as melanoma, head and neck, liver or kidney cancer. The chain's CDR3 is CASKVSATSYNEQFF. CDR3 in DNA: TGCGCCAGCAAGGTTAGCGCGACCTCCTACAATGAGCAGTTCTTC.